These 11 T cell receptor beta chains share one sample of origin, sequenced in a study of T cell changes during pregnancy in multiple sclerosis. The method was immunoSEQ multiplex PCR; TCRdb's version includes in-frame clones alone and lacks a portion of them. This table holds just under 65,000 clones, around 97% found once. Source: CD8+ T cells from peripheral blood mononuclear cells, taken after pregnancy. These TCRs come from a female donor with multiple sclerosis, enrolled in a pregnancy study.

In regard to this clone: The germline gene is not matched at one end of the junction; a read error may be the cause. This chain joins TRBV7-7 and TRBJ2-5; 8 bases align to TRBD2. CDR1 is SSHAT and CDR2 is FNYEAQ in the germline V gene (reference sequence). CDR3 length: 17 amino acids. CDR3 DNA: TGTGCTAGCAGCTTAGGGGCTAGCGGGTCGTACCAAGAGACCCAGTACTTC. This sequence encodes CASSLGASGSYQETQYF.

This sequence joins TRBV15 and TRBJ2-1; tentative D call: TRBD1 (7 bases). The CDR3 has 12 residues. The V and J ends lost 5 bases and 9 bases respectively, with 11 bases between them. Germline lookup yields CDR1 LNHNV and CDR2 YYDKDF (reference sequence). The CDR3 is CATSAGGTEQFF. The CDR3 DNA reads TGTGCCACCAGCGCAGGGGGGACTGAGCAGTTCTTC.

The V and J genes are TRBV4-1 and TRBJ2-2, with a weak D call TRBD2 (5 bases). Trimming stripped 6 bases from V and 7 bases from J, with 21 bases between. In germline, CDR1 is MGHRA, CDR2 YSYEKL. This CDR3 comprises 16 residues. Written as DNA, the CDR3 is TGCGCCAGCAGTCCCATGCATCCAACTAGTTACGGGGAGCTGTTTTTT. Translated: CASSPMHPTSYGELFF.

The CDR3 sequence is CASQDRVNEQFF. CDR3 in DNA: TGTGCCAGCCAGGACAGGGTGAATGAGCAGTTCTTC. V and J are TRBV27 and TRBJ2-1; 8 bases fit TRBD1. Per germline, CDR1 MNHEY and CDR2 SMNVEV (reference sequence). This CDR3 is built from 12 residues. J was trimmed by 7 bases and V by 8 bases; bases with no gene match: 4.

This chain uses TRBV6-6 with TRBJ1-2, with D unclear. This CDR3 has 13 residues. Trimming stripped 0 bases from V and 4 bases from J, with 6 bases between. Germline lookup yields CDR1 MNHNY and CDR2 SVGAGI (reference sequence). The DNA for the CDR3 is TGTGCCAGCAGTTACTCCGTTCTCTATGGCTACACCTTC. Translated: CASSYSVLYGYTF.

This rearrangement joins TRBV7-8 to TRBJ2-7, with D possibly TRBD2 on 5 matching bases. The CDR3 runs to 15 residues. The V gene lost 4 bases and the J gene lost 3 bases, with 16 bases spanning the gap. Germline CDR1 SGHVS, CDR2 FQNEAQ. The CDR3 region has the DNA TGTGCCAGCAGCTCCCACGTTCGGGGAGACTACGAGCAGTACTTC. This encodes CASSSHVRGDYEQYF.

The rearrangement joins TRBV5-1 to TRBJ2-5; D perhaps matches TRBD2 (5 bases). CDR3 length equals 15 residues. Per the germline V gene, CDR1 is SGHRS and CDR2 is YFSETQ. Deletions cut 0 bases from V and 2 bases from J, with 11 bases between. The CDR3 loop reads CASSLGQRSQETQYF. DNA of the CDR3: TGCGCCAGCAGCTTGGGCCAGCGGAGTCAAGAGACCCAGTACTTC.

The chain has TRBV29-1 and TRBJ2-1; 10 positions agree with TRBD2. CDR1 and CDR2 (germline): SQVTM, ANQGSEA. The CDR3 spans 16 residues. The V gene end was trimmed by 5 bases and the J gene end by 3 bases; junction bases not matched to a gene: 10. CDR3 in DNA: TGCAGCGTTCCCGACCCACTAGCGGGGATCTACAATGAGCAGTTCTTC. Translated, it gives CSVPDPLAGIYNEQFF.

This chain links TRBV6-5 with TRBJ2-2; 11 bases are a match to TRBD2. Germline CDR1 reads MNHEY; CDR2 reads SVGAGI. V lost 4 bases and J lost 5; bases outside the gene matches: 3. CDR3 size: 15 residues. This CDR3 is CASSLWTSGTGELFF. CDR3 sequence (DNA): TGTGCCAGCAGTTTATGGACTAGCGGGACCGGGGAGCTGTTTTTT.

This chain uses TRBV27 with TRBJ1-4; 7 positions match TRBD1. The CDR3 extends over 13 amino acids. The ends lost 3 bases at V and 8 bases at J; junction bases unmatched: 3. From germline, CDR1 is MNHEY and CDR2 SMNVEV (reference sequence). CDR3 protein: CASSFWDREKLFF. For the CDR3, the DNA is TGTGCCAGCAGTTTCTGGGACAGAGAAAAACTGTTTTTT.

In this sample, this clone turned up a few times. V is TRBV6-1 and J is TRBJ2-3; possible D gene TRBD2, 5 bases. V dropped 10 bases and J dropped 3 bases, with 14 bases sitting between them. This CDR3 contains 13 residues. Germline CDR1 and CDR2: MNHNS and SASEGT. The CDR3: CATQQRETDTQYF. CDR3 DNA: TGTGCCACCCAACAGAGGGAAACAGATACGCAGTATTTT.